This TCR beta chain was retrieved from a study of regulatory T cells in long-lasting Graves disease. Overall study: Those with persistent Graves' disease had received antithyroid drugs for over 5 years with positive TSH receptor antibodies.

This sample's time point: persistent/refractory GD, antithyroid drugs over 5 years with positive TRAb. Preparation of the TCR library used RNA extracted from PBMCs. EDTA tubes held roughly 8.1 milliliters of peripheral blood from each patient. Library construction for TCR beta used iRepertoire HTBI primers and Arm-PCR of CDR3 regions. TCRdb reprocessed the multiplex PCR reads via MiXCR and lists one record per CDR3 protein. This table has a few hundred thousand distinct CDR3 sequences, around 23% appearing once. Per the germline V gene, CDR1 is MNHGY and CDR2 is SVAAGI. CDR3 length equals 13 residues. V lost 3 bases and J 5 bases, leaving 8 bases between the germline ends. Notes on the study in general: With some 2,700 shared public clonotypes, persistent patients exceeded new patients, who shared 966. Patients with persistent disease showed a bias toward TRBV28, TRBJ1-2 and TRBJ2-5.

Comments on this clonotype: Its antigen is not known.

This specimen was peripheral blood mononuclear cells (PBMCs), taken when the disease was refractory, from a patient treated with antithyroid drugs. The TCR sequence derives from a woman between 40 and 55 years old with Graves disease. The rearrangement joins TRBV6-9 to TRBJ1-5; D not certain. This chain's CDR3 is CASSYIRDQPQHF. In DNA, the CDR3 is TGTGCCAGCAGTTACATTAGAGATCAGCCCCAGCATTTT.